This TCR beta chain was identified in a study of blood T cell repertoires in COVID-19 (dated by TCRdb to the early 2020s). At the level of the whole study: Samples covering the acute and convalescent phases of COVID-19 were provided by collaborators in the United States, Italy and Spain. The prospective study material was composed of cDNA or gDNA derived from T cells, B-cell-depleted T cells, or PBMCs. Subjects who had been exposed to COVID-19, were actively infected with it, or had recovered from it provided the deeply sampled blood TCRbeta repertoires that made up the dataset. The repertoires were released in a freely available public database intended as a resource for research on the immune response to SARS-CoV-2. The samples were drawn from the first 160 participants of the ongoing ImmuneRACE study and from 1,254 subjects provided by 6 global collaborators. The sample metadata nearly always contained a de-identified subject ID, COVID-19 status, age in years and sex. Where HLA class I and class II types were available, the types were taken from metadata supplied by the sample provider, not from assay-based typing.

TCRbeta CDR3 regions were amplified from genomic DNA by means of the immunoSEQ Assay, a bias-controlled multiplex PCR. Processing in the source paper ran as follows. The number of nucleated cells in each sample was estimated from the amplification of reference gene primers within the assay. To quantify the absolute abundance of each unique TCRbeta CDR3 rearrangement, sequence reads were collapsed and filtered. For each sample, productive Simpson clonality was calculated as the square root of Simpson's diversity index across productive rearrangements. In its TCRdb copy, this immuneACCESS table keeps in-frame sequences only and misses some clones. Where compared with another copy, unresolved V genes explain less than half of these, and the others have no known cause. V and J calls and clone size are those listed in that table; D and trimming were worked out from the DNA. The sample table shows a few hundred thousand clones, and about 82% are seen once. The ten largest account for 2.4% of the sample.

Spanning cysteine to phenylalanine, the CDR3 consists of 15 amino acids. Only the CDR3 DNA is retained, 45 bases long and in frame from the first base. CDR1 and CDR2 were assigned from the germline V gene (reference sequence) as SSHAT and FNYEAQ. As to this clone: Its antigen remains undetermined. The junction shows a germline mismatch at one end, possibly a read error.

One collaborating source in Seattle enrolled patients while the patients were actively infected and followed the patients over time throughout the course of disease. Whole blood was collected in K2EDTA tubes by collaborating institutions according to the institutions' own protocols. Collaborator samples were shipped for TCRbeta analysis as frozen whole blood, isolated PBMCs, or DNA extracted from either sample type. Overall study outcomes, separate from this receptor: The amount of clinical and demographic metadata varied by source and participant and was provided uncurated.

This sequence was found in a woman in her seventies with COVID-19, enrolled during active disease. Material: peripheral blood. The rearranged chain carries TRBV7-7 and TRBJ2-7, with 12 middle bases fitting TRBD2. The CDR3 is CASSPGLAGSYEQYF. The nucleotides read TGTGCTAGCAGCCCCGGACTAGCGGGGTCCTACGAGCAGTACTTC. Outside the CDR3, residues come from the reference TRBV7-7 and TRBJ2-7 proteins, so the full variable domain is: GAGVSQSPRYKVTKRGQDVTLRCDPISSHATLYWYQQALGQGPEFLTYFNYEAQPDKSGLPSDRFSAERPEGSISTLTIQRTEQRDSAMYRCASSPGLAGSYEQYFGPGTRLTVT.